This T cell receptor (beta chain) stems from a study of cytomegalovirus exposure and HLA in healthy donors. Whole-study results and caveats: The classifier was said to identify cytomegalovirus status with high specificity and sensitivity. Researchers catalogued some 160 TCR beta chains as cytomegalovirus-associated.

Profiling relied on immunoSEQ multiplex PCR, and the TCRdb table lists in-frame clones only, not all of them. The sample lists 330,000 or so clones; 86% were seen once. The CDR3 is 14 residues long. The trim removed 5 bases at V and 5 bases at J, leaving 8 bases unmatched. Germline V gene lookup returns CDR1 GTSNPN and CDR2 SVGIG (reference sequence). As to this clone: Its antigen is undetermined.

Sequencing was performed on PBMCs. The clonotype originates from a woman in her late teens or twenties in good health and CMV-seronegative. The chain carries TRBV30 and TRBJ2-2; 7 bases align to TRBD2. The CDR3 protein is CAWGEGLMTGELFF. CDR3 in DNA: TGTGCCTGGGGGGAGGGCCTAATGACCGGGGAGCTGTTTTTT.